This T cell receptor (beta chain) was identified in a study of T cell changes during pregnancy in multiple sclerosis. CDR1 and CDR2 from the germline V gene are SGHNT and YENEEA. V lost 2 bases to trimming and J lost 1 base, with 17 bases between them. This CDR3 region has 17 residues. Repertoires were generated with immunoSEQ multiplex PCR, while TCRdb's copy carries only in-frame clones and drops some. Of about 58,000 clones in the sample, 91% were seen once. This clone was counted between two and nine times. The TCR sequence derives from a female donor in good health, enrolled as a control in a pregnancy study. The sequencing here drew on CD4+ T cells from peripheral blood mononuclear cells, taken after pregnancy. J is TRBJ2-5 and V is TRBV11-3, with D tentatively TRBD1 (6 bases). The CDR3 reads CASSLFWEGGTQETQYF. DNA for the CDR3: TGTGCCAGCAGCTTATTTTGGGAAGGGGGAACCCAAGAGACCCAGTACTTC.